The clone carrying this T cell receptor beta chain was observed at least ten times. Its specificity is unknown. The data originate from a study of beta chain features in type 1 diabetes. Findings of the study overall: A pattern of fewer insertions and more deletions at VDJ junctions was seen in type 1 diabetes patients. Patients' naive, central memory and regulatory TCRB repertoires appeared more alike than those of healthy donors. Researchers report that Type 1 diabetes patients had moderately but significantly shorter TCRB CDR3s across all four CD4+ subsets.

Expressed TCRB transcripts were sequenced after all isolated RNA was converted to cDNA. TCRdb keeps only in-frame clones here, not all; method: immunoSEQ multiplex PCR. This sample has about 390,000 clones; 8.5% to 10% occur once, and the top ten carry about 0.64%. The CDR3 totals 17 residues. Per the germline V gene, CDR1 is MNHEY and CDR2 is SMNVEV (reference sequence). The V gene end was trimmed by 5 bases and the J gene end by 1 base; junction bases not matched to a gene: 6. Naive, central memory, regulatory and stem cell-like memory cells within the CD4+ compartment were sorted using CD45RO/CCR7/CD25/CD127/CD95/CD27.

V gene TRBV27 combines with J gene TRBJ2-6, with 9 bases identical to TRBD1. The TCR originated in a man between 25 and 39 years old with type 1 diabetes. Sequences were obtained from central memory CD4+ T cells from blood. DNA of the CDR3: TGTGCCAGCAGTCTTACAGGGGGCAGGTCTGGGGCCAACGTCCTGACTTTC. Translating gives CASSLTGGRSGANVLTF.